The clone carrying this T cell receptor (beta chain) was counted only a few times. Authors' data handling: Nucleated cell counts were estimated from reference gene primer amplification. Repertoires were generated with immunoSEQ multiplex PCR, while TCRdb's copy carries only in-frame clones and drops some. The V and J calls and clone size come from that table; D and trimming were worked out from the DNA. This table has about 95,000 clones, 81% appearing once. These data originate in a study of blood T cell repertoires in COVID-19. Turning to the study itself: Samples of COVID-19 (acute and convalescent) were obtained from the United States, Italy and Spain.

Per the germline V gene, CDR1 is SEHNR and CDR2 is FQNEAQ (reference sequence). V gave up 1 base and J gave up 4 bases, with 17 bases separating them. The CDR3 loop spans 16 amino acids. The genes are TRBV7-9 and TRBJ2-7; weak D call: TRBD1 (5 bases). The source of this sequence is a man older than 75 with COVID-19, enrolled during active disease. The sample was peripheral blood. The CDR3 region has the DNA TGTGCCAGCAGCTTAGTTGGGCAGGGCAGTAGGTACGAGCAGTACTTC. Translation gives CASSLVGQGSRYEQYF.